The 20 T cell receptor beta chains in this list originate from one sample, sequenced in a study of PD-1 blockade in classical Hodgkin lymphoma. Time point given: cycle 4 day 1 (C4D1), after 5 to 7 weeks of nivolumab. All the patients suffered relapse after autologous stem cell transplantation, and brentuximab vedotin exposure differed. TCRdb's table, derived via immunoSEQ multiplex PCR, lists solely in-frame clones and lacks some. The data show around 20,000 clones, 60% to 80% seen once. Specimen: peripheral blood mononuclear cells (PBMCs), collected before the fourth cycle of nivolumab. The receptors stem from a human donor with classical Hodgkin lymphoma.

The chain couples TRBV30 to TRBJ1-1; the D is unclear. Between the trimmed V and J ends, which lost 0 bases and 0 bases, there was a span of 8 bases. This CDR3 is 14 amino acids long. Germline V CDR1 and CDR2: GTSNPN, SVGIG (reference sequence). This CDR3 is CAWSVPGLNTEAFF. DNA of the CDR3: TGTGCCTGGAGTGTTCCGGGGTTGAACACTGAAGCTTTCTTT.

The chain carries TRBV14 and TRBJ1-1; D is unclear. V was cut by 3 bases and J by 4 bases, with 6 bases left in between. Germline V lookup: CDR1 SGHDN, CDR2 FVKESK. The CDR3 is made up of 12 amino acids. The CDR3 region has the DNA TGTGCCAGCAGCCAGCGGTTCACTGAAGCTTTCTTT. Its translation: CASSQRFTEAFF.

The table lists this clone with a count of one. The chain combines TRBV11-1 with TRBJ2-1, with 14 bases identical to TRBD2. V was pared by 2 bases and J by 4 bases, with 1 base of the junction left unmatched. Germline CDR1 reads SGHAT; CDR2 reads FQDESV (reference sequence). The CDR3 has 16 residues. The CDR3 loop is CASSLRLAGGYNEQFF. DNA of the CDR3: TGTGCCAGCAGCTTAAGACTAGCGGGAGGGTACAATGAGCAGTTCTTC.

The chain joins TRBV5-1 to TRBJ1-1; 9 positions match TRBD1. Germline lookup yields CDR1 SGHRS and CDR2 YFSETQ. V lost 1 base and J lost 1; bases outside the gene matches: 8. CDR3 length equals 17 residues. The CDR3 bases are TGCGCCAGCAGCTTGCTTGGGAGGGGACAGGGGAACACTGAAGCTTTCTTT. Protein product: CASSLLGRGQGNTEAFF.

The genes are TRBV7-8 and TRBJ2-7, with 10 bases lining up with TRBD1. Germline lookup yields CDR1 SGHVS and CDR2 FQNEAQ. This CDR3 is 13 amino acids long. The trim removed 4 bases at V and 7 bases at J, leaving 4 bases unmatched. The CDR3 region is CASSSGQGGEQYF. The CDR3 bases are TGTGCCAGCAGCTCCGGACAGGGGGGAGAGCAGTACTTC.

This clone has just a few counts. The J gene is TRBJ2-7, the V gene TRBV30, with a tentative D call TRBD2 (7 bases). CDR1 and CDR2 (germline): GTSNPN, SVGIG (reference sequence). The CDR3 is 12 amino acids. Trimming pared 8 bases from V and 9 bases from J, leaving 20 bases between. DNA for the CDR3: TGTGCCACACAATCGGGGGGCGCGGGGCAGTACTTC. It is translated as CATQSGGAGQYF.

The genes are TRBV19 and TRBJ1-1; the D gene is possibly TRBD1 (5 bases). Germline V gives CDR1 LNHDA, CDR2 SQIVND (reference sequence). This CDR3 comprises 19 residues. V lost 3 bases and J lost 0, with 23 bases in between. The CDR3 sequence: CASSIGPRGWGRVNTEAFF. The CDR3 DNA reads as TGTGCCAGTAGTATCGGCCCACGGGGGTGGGGCAGGGTGAACACTGAAGCTTTCTTT.

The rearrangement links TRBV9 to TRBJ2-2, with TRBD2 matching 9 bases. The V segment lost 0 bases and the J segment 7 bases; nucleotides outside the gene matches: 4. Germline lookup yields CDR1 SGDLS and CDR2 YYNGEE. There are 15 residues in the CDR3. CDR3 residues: CASSVVGLAHGELFF. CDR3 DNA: TGTGCCAGCAGCGTAGTAGGACTAGCGCACGGGGAGCTGTTTTTT.

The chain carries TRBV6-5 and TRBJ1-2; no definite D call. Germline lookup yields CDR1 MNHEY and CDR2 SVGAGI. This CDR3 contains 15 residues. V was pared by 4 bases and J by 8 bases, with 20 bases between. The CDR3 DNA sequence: TGTGCCAGCAGTTCCACGGGATTCGGGGAAGGCGGCTACACCTTC. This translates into CASSSTGFGEGGYTF.

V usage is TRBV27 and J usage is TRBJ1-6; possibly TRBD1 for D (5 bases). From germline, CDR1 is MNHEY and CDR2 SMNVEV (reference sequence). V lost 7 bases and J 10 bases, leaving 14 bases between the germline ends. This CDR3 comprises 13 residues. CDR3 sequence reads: CASTTGGSSPLHF. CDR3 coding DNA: TGTGCCAGCACCACCGGGGGGAGCTCACCCCTCCACTTT.

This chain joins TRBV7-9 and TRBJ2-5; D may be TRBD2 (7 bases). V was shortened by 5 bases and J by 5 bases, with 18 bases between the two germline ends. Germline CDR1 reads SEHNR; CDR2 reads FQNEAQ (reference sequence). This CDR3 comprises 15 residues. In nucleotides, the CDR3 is TGTGCCAGCAGCCCCCGGTGGGGGGGCGAGGAGACCCAGTACTTC. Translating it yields CASSPRWGGEETQYF. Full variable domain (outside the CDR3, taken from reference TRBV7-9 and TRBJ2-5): DTGVSQNPRHKITKRGQNVTFRCDPISEHNRLYWYRQTLGQGPEFLTYFQNEAQLEKSRLLSDRFSAERPKGSFSTLEIQRTEQGDSAMYLCASSPRWGGEETQYFGPGTRLLVL.

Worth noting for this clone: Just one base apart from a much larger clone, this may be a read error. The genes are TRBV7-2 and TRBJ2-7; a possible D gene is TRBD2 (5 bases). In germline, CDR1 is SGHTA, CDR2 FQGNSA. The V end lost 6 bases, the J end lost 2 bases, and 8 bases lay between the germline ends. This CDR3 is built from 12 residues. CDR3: CASSPGTYEQYF. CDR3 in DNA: TGTGCCAGCAGTCCCGGGACCTACGAGCAGTACTTC.

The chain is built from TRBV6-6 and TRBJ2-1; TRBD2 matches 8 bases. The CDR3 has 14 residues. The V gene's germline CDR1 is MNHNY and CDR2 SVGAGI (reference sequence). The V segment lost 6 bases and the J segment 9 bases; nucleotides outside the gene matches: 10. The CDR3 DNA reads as TGTGCCAGCAGCAATGTAGGACTAGCCGGTGAGCAGTTCTTC. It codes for CASSNVGLAGEQFF.

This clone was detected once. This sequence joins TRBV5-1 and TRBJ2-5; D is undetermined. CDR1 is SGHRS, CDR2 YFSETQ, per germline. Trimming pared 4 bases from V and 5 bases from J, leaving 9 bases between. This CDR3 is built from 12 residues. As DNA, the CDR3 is TGCGCCAGCAGCCCGACCGTGGAGACCCAGTACTTC. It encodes CASSPTVETQYF.

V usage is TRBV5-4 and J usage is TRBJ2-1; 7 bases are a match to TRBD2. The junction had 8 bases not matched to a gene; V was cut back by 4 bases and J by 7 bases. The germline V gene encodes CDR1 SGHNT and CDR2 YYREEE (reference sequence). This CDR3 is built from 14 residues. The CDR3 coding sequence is TGTGCCAGCAGCCCAGGCGGGAGAGGAAATGAGCAGTTCTTC. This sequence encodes CASSPGGRGNEQFF.

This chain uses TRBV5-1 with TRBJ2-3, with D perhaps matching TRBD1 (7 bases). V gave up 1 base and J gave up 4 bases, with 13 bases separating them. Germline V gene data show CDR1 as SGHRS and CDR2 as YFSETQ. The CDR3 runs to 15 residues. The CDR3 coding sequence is TGCGCCAGCAGCTTGCCAGGGGGGTTATCAGATACGCAGTATTTT. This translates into CASSLPGGLSDTQYF.

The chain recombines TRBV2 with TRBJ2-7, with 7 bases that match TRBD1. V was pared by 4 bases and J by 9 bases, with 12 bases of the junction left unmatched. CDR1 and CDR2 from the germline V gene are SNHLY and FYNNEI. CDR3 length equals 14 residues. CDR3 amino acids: CASSVGQVLGRQYF. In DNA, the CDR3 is TGTGCCAGCAGTGTAGGACAGGTCCTTGGGCGGCAGTACTTC.

The CDR3 DNA reads TGTGCCAGCAGCTTTACGGGAGCCCAAGAGACCCAGTACTTC. The encoded protein is CASSFTGAQETQYF. V is TRBV7-9 and J is TRBJ2-5; tentative D call: TRBD2 (6 bases). Trimming removed 3 bases from V and 1 base from J, with 9 bases in between. The CDR3 is 14 residues long. Per the germline V gene, CDR1 is SEHNR and CDR2 is FQNEAQ (reference sequence).

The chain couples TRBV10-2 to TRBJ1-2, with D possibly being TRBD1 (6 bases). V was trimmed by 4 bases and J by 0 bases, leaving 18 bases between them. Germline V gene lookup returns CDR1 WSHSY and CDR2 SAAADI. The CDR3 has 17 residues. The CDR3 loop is CASSGGARRATNYGYTF. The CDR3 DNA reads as TGCGCCAGCAGTGGGGGGGCCCGACGGGCTACTAACTATGGCTACACCTTC.

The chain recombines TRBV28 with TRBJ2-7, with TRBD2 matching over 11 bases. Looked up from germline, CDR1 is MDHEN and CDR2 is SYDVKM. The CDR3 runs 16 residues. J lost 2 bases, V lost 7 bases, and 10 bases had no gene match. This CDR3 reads CASTASGGPPTYEQYF. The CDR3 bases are TGTGCCAGCACTGCTAGCGGGGGGCCTCCTACCTACGAGCAGTACTTC. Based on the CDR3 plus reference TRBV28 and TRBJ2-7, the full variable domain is DVKVTQSSRYLVKRTGEKVFLECVQDMDHENMFWYRQDPGLGLRLIYFSYDVKMKEKGDIPEGYSVSREKKERFSLILESASTNQTSMYLCASTASGGPPTYEQYFGPGTRLTVT.